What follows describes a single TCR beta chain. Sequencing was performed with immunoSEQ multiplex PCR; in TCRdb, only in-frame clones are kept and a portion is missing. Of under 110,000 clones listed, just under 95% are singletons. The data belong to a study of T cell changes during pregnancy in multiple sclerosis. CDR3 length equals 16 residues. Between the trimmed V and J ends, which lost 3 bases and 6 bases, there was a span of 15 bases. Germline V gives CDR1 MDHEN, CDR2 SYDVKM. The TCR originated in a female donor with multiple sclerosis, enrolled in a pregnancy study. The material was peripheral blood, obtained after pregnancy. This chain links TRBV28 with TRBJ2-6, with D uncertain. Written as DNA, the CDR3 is TGTGCCAGCAGTTTTACCACGGTGGTTTTGGCCAACGTCCTGACTTTC. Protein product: CASSFTTVVLANVLTF.